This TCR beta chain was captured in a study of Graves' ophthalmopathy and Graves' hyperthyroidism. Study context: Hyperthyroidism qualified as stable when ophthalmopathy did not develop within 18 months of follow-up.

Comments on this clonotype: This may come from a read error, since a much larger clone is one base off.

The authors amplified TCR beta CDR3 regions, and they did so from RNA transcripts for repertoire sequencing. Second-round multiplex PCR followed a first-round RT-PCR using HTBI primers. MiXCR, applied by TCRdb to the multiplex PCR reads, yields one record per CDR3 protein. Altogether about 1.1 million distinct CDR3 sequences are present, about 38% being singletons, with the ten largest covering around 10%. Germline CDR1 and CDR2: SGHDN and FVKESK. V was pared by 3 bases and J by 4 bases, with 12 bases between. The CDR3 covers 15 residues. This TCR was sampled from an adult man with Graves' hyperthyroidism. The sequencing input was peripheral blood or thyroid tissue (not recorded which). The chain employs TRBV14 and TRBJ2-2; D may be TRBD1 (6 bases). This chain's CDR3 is CASSQSAQGTGELFF. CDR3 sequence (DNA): TGTGCCAGCAGCCAGAGTGCACAGGGCACCGGGGAGCTGTTTTTT.